This is a list of T cell receptor beta chains from one sample in a study of cytotoxic CD8 clonotypes in ibrutinib-treated CLL. Clones were read by immunoSEQ multiplex PCR, and TCRdb kept only the in-frame ones, dropping some. The data show about 84,000 clones, around 84% seen once. The sequencing here drew on PBMCs, taken before ibrutinib treatment. The receptors were gathered from a human donor with chronic lymphocytic leukemia. CDR3s leave out the opening cysteine and the closing phenylalanine or tryptophan.

TRBJ1-1 | TRBV19 | ASSISSKNTEAF
TRBJ2-3 | TRBV28 | ASSLYGGIADTQY
TRBJ2-3 | TRBV4-1 | ASSQVSGVGGQATDTQY
TRBJ2-7 | TRBV5-1 | ASSLGTGVSYEQY
TRBJ1-1 | TRBV9 | ASSAGGYQTEAF
TRBJ2-3 | TRBV18 | ASSGSTDTQY
TRBJ2-3 | TRBV11-1 | ASSLESTWDGSTDTQY
TRBJ2-7 | TRBV6-1 | ASSVTGNSYEQY
TRBJ2-2 | TRBV13 | ASSLVGSGSSTGELF
TRBJ1-1 | TRBV9 | ASSVVVTGAAF
TRBJ2-7 | TRBV29-1 | SVTFRDRETYEQY
TRBJ2-7 | TRBV9 | ASSGRLAGVEQY
TRBJ2-7 | TRBV9 | ASSVVPTDEQY
TRBJ1-3 | TRBV30 | AWRGGHTIY
TRBJ1-1 | TRBV10-3 | AISESRPDTEAF